This entry concerns a single T cell receptor (beta chain). These data are taken from a study of blood T cells in healthy people across ages. V was pared by 1 base and J by 3 bases, with 13 bases between. Germline-derived CDR1 and CDR2 are SGHTA and FQGNSA. This CDR3 spans 16 amino acids. A J-beta primer mix and a sample-barcoded 5' primer were used in a second PCR of about 6 to 12 cycles. Every molecule of cDNA carried a tag from a template-switch adaptor with 12 random nucleotides. Each CDR3 protein is one row after TCRdb ran MiXCR on the 5' RACE reads. The data show some 800,000 distinct CDR3 sequences, with roughly 25% seen just once and more than 3% held by the top ten. Separately, the same data were catalogued under a study of T cells of mothers and their children.

The chain joins TRBV7-2 to TRBJ1-5; perhaps TRBD1 as D (5 bases). This clonotype was sampled from a boy aged 5 to 17 in good health. Input material: blood. The CDR3 DNA sequence: TGTGCCAGCAGCTTAGGGGGGGAGTACCTCAATCAGCCCCAGCATTTT. This encodes CASSLGGEYLNQPQHF.